Listed here is a single T cell receptor (beta chain). This clone was seen only a few times. Its antigen target is currently unknown. Nothing much larger sits one base from this clone, and base qualities are not available. The entry originates in a study of cytomegalovirus exposure and HLA in healthy donors (dated by TCRdb to 2016 to 2017). For the study in its entirety: According to a later analysis, the 120 or so validation repertoires were produced on the same platform as the roughly 720 repertoires of the first cohort. The aim of the study was to test whether cataloging public T cell receptors could identify signatures of past pathogen exposure. Besides the first cohort of around 670 subjects, a separate validation cohort made up of some 110 different subjects was used. High-throughput TCR immunosequencing, statistical association of individual TCRs with disease status, and machine learning were combined to predict cytomegalovirus infection status.

Donors formed part of the validation cohort, which comprised 120 subjects and was distinct from the first cohort of over 500 subjects. From the cysteine through the phenylalanine, the CDR3 covers 15 amino acids. Solely the CDR3 DNA is kept, with 45 bases framed from the first base. Reading the germline V gene gives CDR1 KGHSH and CDR2 LQKENI. The V end loses 0 bases and the J end loses 3 bases, and a stretch of 12 bases separates them. The research as a whole found: It was suggested by the authors that the approach could potentially be generalized to other disease states and immunological phenotypes. A later analysis found that TCRs clustered in the first cohort also tended to co-occur in the 95 to 150 validation repertoires, with about 94% of cluster scores above 0. The study listed 150 to 200 TCR beta chains as associated with cytomegalovirus. A later analysis had no HLA typing for the validation cohort, so co-occurrence there was scored across all 120 or so repertoires. In vitro tests confirmed that a few of the cytomegalovirus-associated TCR beta chains recognize cytomegalovirus antigens. The classifier was reported to diagnose cytomegalovirus status with high specificity and sensitivity in both the original cohort and the validation cohort. Across donors, most TCR sequences were observed very rarely, whereas some public TCRs were present in many individuals.

Library construction relied on the immunoSEQ multiplex PCR assay. In the authors' own workflow: A statistical classification framework was built to diagnose cytomegalovirus status from the catalog of TCR beta chain sequences. Here the immuneACCESS table is served through TCRdb, limited to in-frame sequences with V and J called. Missing clones are a known gap in these copies; in checked studies unresolved V genes cover under half, and the rest lacks a known reason. The V and J calls and clone size come from that table; D and trimming were worked out from the DNA. The sample table contains 250,000 to 300,000 clones; only one count was recorded for around 90% of them. 0.37% of the sample is in the top ten clones.

The clonotype originates from a woman aged 18-29 years in good health and CMV-seronegative. The sequenced material came from PBMCs. This receptor chain uses TRBV18 and TRBJ2-7, with a weak D call of TRBD1 (5 bases match). The DNA sequence follows: TGTGCCAGCTCACCACCGAAGGGGTCGAGCTACGAGCAGTACTTC. Its translation is CASSPPKGSSYEQYF.